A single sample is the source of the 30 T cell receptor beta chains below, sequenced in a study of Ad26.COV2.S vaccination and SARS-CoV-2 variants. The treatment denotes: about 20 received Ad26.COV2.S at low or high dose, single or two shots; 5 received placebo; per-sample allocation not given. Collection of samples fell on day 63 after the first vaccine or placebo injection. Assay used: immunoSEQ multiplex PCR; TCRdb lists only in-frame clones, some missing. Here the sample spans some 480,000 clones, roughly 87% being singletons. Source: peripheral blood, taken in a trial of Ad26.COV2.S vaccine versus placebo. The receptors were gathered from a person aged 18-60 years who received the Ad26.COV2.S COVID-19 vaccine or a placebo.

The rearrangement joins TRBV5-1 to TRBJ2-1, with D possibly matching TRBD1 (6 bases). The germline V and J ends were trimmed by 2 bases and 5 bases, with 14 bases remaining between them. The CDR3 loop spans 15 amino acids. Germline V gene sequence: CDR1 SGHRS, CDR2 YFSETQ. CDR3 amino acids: CASSFWDIGDNEQFF. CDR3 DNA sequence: TGCGCCAGCAGCTTTTGGGACATTGGCGACAATGAGCAGTTCTTC. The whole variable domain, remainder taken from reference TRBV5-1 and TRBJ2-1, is KAGVTQTPRYLIKTRGQQVTLSCSPISGHRSVSWYQQTPGQGLQFLFEYFSETQRNKGNFPGRFSGRQFSNSRSEMNVSTLELGDSALYLCASSFWDIGDNEQFFGPGTRLTVL.

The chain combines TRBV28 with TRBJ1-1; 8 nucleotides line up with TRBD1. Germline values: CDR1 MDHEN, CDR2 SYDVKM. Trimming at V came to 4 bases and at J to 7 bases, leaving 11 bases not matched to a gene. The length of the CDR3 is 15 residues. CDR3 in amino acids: CASSSGGQGAGEAFF. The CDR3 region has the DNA TGTGCCAGCAGTTCCGGGGGGCAGGGGGCAGGTGAAGCTTTCTTT.

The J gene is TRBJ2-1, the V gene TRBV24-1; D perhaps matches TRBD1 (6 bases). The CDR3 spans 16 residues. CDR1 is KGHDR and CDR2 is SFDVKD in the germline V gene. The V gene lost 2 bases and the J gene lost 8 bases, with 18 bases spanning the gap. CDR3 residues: CATSDSSGTRRYEQFF. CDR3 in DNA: TGTGCCACCAGTGATTCATCCGGGACAAGAAGATATGAGCAGTTCTTC.

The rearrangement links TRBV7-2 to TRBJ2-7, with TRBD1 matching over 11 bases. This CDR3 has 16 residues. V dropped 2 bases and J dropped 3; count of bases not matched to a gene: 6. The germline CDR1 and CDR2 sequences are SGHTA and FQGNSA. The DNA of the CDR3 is TGTGCCAGCAGCTTAACGCGGGACAGGGGGGGCTACGAGCAGTACTTC. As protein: CASSLTRDRGGYEQYF.

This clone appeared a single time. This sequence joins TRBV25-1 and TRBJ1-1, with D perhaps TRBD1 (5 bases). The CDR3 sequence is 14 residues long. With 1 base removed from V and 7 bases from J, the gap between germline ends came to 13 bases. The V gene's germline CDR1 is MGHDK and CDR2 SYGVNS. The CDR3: CASSEFLGQGEAFF. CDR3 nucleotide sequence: TGTGCCAGCAGTGAATTTCTGGGGCAGGGTGAAGCTTTCTTT. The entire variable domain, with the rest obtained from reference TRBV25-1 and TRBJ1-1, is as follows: EADIYQTPRYLVIGTGKKITLECSQTMGHDKMYWYQQDPGMELHLIHYSYGVNSTEKGDLSSESTVSRIRTEHFPLTLESARPSHTSQYLCASSEFLGQGEAFFGQGTRLTVV.

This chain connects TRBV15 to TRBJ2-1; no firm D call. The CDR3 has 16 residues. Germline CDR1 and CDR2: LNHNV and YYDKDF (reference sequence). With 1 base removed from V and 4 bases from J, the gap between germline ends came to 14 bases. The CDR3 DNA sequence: TGTGCCACCAGCAGAGCGTACCCGCCCCAGTACAATGAGCAGTTCTTC. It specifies CATSRAYPPQYNEQFF.

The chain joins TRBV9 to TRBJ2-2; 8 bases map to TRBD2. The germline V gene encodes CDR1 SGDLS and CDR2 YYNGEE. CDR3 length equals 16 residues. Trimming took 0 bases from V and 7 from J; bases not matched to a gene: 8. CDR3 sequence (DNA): TGTGCCAGCAGCGTAGTTACTAGCGGTATGGGCGGGGAGCTGTTTTTT. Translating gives CASSVVTSGMGGELFF.

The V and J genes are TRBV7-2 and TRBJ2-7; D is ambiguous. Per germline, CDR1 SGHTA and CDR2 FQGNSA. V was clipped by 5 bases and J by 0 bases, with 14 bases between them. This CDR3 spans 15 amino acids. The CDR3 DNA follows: TGTGCCAGCAGCCCCCCCCCTGCCAGCTCCTACGAGCAGTACTTC. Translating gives CASSPPPASSYEQYF. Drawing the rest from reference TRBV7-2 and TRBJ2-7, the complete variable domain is GAGVSQSPSNKVTEKGKDVELRCDPISGHTALYWYRQSLGQGLEFLIYFQGNSAPDKSGLPSDRFSAERTGGSVSTLTIQRTQQEDSAVYLCASSPPPASSYEQYFGPGTRLTVT.

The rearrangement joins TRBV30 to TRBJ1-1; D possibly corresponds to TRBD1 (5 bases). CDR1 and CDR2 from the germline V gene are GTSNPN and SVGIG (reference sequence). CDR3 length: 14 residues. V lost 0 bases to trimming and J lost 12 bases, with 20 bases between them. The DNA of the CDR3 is TGTGCCTGGAGTGTACTCGAGGGGAGGGCGTTAACTTTCTTT. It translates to CAWSVLEGRALTFF.

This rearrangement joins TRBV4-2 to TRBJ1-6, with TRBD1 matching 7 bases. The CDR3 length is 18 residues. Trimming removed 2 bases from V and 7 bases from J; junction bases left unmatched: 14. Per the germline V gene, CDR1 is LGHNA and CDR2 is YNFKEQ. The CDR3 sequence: CASSQSPPGGPPNSPLHF. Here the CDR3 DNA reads TGTGCCAGCAGCCAATCCCCCCCAGGGGGGCCCCCAAATTCACCCCTCCACTTT.

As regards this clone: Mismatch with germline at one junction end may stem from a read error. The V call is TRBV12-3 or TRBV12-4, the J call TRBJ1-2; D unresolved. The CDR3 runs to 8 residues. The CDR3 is CASSTSHF. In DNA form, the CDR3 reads TGTGCCAGCAGCACCTCCCACTTC.

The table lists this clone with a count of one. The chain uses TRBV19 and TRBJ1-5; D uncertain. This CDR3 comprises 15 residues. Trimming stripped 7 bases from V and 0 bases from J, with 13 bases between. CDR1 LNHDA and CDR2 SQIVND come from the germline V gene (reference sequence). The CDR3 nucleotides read TGTGCCAGTACCAGACGTGGAGCTAGCAATCAGCCCCAGCATTTT. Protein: CASTRRGASNQPQHF.

The CDR3 DNA reads as TGTGCCACCAACAAGGGACTGAACTACGAGCAGTACTTC. Protein: CATNKGLNYEQYF. This sequence joins TRBV6-5 and TRBJ2-7; TRBD2 might be the D (6 bases). Per germline, CDR1 MNHEY and CDR2 SVGAGI. The CDR3 extends over 13 amino acids. The V gene lost 10 bases and the J gene lost 3 bases, with 16 bases spanning the gap.

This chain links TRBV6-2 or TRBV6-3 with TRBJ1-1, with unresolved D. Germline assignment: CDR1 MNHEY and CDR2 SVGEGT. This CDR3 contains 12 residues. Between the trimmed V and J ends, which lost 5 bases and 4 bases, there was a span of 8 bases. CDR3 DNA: TGTGCCAGCAGTCAGTCGATCACTGAAGCTTTCTTT. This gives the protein CASSQSITEAFF.

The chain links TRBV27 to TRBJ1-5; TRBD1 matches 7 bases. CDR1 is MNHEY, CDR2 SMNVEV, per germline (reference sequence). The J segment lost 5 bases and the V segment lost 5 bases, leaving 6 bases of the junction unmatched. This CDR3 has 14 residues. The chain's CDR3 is CASSRQGVDQPQHF. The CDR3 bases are TGTGCCAGCAGTAGGCAGGGGGTGGATCAGCCCCAGCATTTT.

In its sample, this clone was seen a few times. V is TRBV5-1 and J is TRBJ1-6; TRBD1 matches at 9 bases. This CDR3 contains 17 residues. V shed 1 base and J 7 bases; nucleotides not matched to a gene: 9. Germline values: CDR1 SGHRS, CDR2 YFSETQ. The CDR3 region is CASSLWEPGQGNSPLHF. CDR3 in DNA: TGCGCCAGCAGCTTGTGGGAACCGGGACAGGGAAATTCACCCCTCCACTTT. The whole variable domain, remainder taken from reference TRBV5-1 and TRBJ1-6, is KAGVTQTPRYLIKTRGQQVTLSCSPISGHRSVSWYQQTPGQGLQFLFEYFSETQRNKGNFPGRFSGRQFSNSRSEMNVSTLELGDSALYLCASSLWEPGQGNSPLHFGNGTRLTVT.

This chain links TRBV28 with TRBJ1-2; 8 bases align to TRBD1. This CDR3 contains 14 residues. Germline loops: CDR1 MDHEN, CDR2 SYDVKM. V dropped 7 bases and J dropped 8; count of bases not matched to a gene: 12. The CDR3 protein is CASTQGALTIGYTF. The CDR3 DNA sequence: TGTGCCAGCACTCAGGGGGCGTTAACTATCGGCTACACCTTC.

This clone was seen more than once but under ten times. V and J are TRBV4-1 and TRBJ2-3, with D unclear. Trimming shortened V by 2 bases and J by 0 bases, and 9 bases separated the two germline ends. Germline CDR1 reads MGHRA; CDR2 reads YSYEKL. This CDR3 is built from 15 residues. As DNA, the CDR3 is TGCGCCAGCAGCCAAATAGACGCTAGCACAGATACGCAGTATTTT. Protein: CASSQIDASTDTQYF.

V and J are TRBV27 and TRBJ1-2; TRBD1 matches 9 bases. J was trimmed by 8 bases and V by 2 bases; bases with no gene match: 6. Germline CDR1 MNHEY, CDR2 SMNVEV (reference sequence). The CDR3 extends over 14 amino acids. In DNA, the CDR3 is TGTGCCAGCAGTTTAGCCACAGGGGGCGGAGGCTACACCTTC. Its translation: CASSLATGGGGYTF.

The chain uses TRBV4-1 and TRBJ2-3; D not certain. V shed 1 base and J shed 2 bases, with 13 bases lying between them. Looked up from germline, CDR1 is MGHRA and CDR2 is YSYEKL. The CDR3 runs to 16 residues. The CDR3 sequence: CASSQVNLLYTDTQYF. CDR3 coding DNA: TGCGCCAGCAGCCAAGTGAACCTTCTATACACAGATACGCAGTATTTT.

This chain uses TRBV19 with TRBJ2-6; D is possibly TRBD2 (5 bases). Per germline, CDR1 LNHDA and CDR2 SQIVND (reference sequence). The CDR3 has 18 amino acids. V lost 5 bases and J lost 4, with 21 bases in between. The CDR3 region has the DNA TGTGCCAGTAGTCTGAGGGCCCCTTTTTCAGCCGGGGCCAACGTCCTGACTTTC. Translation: CASSLRAPFSAGANVLTF.

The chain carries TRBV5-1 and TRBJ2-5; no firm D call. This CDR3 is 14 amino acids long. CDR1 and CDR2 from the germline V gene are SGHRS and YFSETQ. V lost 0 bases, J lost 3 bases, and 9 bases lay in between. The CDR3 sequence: CASSLGRYEETQYF. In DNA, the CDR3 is TGCGCCAGCAGCTTGGGGCGGTACGAAGAGACCCAGTACTTC.

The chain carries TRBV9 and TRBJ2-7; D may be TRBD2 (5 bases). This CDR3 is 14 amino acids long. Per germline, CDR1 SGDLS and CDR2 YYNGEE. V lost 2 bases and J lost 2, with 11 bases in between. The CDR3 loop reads CASSVNTGTYEQYF. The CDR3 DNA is TGTGCCAGCAGCGTCAACACCGGGACCTACGAGCAGTACTTC.

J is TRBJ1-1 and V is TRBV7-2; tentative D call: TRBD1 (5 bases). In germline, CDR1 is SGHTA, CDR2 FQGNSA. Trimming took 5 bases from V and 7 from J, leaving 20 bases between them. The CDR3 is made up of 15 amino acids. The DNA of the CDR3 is TGTGCCAGCAGCCTAGTCTGGGGCTACGGGGTTGAAGCTTTCTTT. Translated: CASSLVWGYGVEAFF.

The CDR3 DNA reads as TGCGCCAGCAGCTTGGGGGGGCGAGGGATGTACAATGAGCAGTTCTTC. Amino acid sequence: CASSLGGRGMYNEQFF. This chain links TRBV5-1 with TRBJ2-1; D might be TRBD1 (6 bases). Trimming pared 0 bases from V and 4 bases from J, leaving 14 bases between. There are 16 residues in the CDR3. Germline CDR1 SGHRS, CDR2 YFSETQ.

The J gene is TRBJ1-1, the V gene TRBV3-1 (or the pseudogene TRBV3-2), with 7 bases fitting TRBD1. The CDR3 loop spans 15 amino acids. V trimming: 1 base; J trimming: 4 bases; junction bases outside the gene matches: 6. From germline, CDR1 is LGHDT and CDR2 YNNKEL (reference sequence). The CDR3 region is CASSQGWAGGTEAFF. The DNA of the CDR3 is TGTGCCAGCAGCCAAGGGTGGGCAGGGGGCACTGAAGCTTTCTTT.

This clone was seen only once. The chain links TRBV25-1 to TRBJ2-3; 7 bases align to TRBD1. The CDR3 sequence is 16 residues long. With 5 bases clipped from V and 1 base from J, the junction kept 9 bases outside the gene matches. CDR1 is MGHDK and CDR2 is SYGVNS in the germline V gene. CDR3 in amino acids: CASSLDKGARTDTQYF. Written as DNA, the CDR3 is TGTGCCAGCAGTTTAGATAAGGGGGCTCGCACAGATACGCAGTATTTT. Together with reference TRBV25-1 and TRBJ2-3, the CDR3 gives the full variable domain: EADIYQTPRYLVIGTGKKITLECSQTMGHDKMYWYQQDPGMELHLIHYSYGVNSTEKGDLSSESTVSRIRTEHFPLTLESARPSHTSQYLCASSLDKGARTDTQYFGPGTRLTVL.

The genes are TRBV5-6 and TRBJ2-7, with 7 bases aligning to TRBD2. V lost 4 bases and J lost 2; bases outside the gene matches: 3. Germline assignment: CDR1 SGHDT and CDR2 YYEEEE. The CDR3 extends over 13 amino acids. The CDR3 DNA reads TGTGCCAGCAGCAGCACTAGCGCCTACGAGCAGTACTTC. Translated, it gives CASSSTSAYEQYF.

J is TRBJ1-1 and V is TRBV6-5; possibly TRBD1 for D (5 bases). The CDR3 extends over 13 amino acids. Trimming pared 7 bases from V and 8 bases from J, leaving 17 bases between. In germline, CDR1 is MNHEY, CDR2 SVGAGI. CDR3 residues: CASTRLGEGEAFF. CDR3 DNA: TGTGCCAGCACCCGCCTTGGTGAGGGGGAAGCTTTCTTT.

The CDR3 DNA reads as TGCGCCAGCAGCCAAGACCAGTGGACTGAAGCTTTCTTT. Protein: CASSQDQWTEAFF. The chain carries TRBV4-3 and TRBJ1-1; the D is unclear. There are 13 residues in the CDR3. Between the trimmed V and J ends, which lost 0 bases and 5 bases, there was a span of 7 bases. Germline V CDR1 and CDR2: LGHNA, YSLEER.